This record concerns one TCR beta chain sequence. These data belong to a study of T cells in Graves' hyperthyroidism and ophthalmopathy. Amplification of TCR beta CDR3 regions was performed using RNA transcripts as template. HTBI primers drove first-round RT-PCR of the TCR CDR3. TCRdb reprocessed the multiplex PCR reads via MiXCR and lists one record per CDR3 protein. The repertoire holds roughly 570,000 distinct CDR3 sequences, with under 60% as singletons. This TCR derives from a woman aged 18-30 years with Graves' hyperthyroidism. The sample taken for sequencing was peripheral blood or thyroid tissue (not recorded which).

The CDR3 DNA follows: TGCAGTGCTAGGGGGATCGAGCAGTACTTC. It is translated as CSARGIEQYF. This sequence joins TRBV20-1 and TRBJ2-7; the D is unclear. Germline V gene data show CDR1 as DFQATT and CDR2 as SNEGSKA (reference sequence). With 3 bases removed from V and 6 bases from J, the gap between germline ends came to 6 bases. The CDR3 extends over 10 amino acids.